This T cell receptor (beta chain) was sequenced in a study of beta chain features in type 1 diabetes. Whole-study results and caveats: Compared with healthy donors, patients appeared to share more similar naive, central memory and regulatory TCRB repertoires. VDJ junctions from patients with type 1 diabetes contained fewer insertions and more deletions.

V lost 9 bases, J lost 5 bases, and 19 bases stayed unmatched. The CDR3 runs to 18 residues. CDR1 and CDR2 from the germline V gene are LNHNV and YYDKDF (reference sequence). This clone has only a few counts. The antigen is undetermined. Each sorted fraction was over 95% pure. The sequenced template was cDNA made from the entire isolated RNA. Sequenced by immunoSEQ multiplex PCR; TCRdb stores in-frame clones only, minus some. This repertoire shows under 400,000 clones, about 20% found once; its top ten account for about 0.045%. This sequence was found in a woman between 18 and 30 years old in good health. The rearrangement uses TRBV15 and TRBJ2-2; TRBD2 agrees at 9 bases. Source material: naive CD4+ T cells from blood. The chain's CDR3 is CATYRPESWRGGTGELFF. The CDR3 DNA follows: TGTGCCACTTACCGCCCTGAGTCGTGGCGGGGGGGGACCGGGGAGCTGTTTTTT. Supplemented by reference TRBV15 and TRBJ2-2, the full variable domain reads DAMVIQNPRYQVTQFGKPVTLSCSQTLNHNVMYWYQQKSSQAPKLLFHYYDKDFNNEADTPDNFQSRRPNTSFCFLDIRSPGLGDTAMYLCATYRPESWRGGTGELFFGEGSRLTVL.